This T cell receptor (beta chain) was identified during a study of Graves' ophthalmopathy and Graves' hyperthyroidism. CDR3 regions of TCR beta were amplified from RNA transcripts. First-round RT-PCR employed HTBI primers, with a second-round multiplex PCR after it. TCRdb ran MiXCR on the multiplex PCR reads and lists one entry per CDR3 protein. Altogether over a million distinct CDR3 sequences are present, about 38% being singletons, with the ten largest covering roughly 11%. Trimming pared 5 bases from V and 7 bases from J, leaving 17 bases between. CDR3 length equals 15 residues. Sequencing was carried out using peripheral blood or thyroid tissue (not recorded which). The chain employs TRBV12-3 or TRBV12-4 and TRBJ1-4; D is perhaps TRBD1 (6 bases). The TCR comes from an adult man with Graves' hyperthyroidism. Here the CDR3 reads CASSPRGANTEKLFF. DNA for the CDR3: TGTGCCAGCAGTCCCCGGGGGGCGAACACTGAAAAACTGTTTTTT.